The source of this TCR beta chain is a study of blood T cell repertoires in COVID-19. Study context: T cells, B-cell-depleted T cells, or PBMCs supplied cDNA or gDNA.

While infection was still active, Seattle patients were enrolled and then followed longitudinally. Generated by immunoSEQ multiplex PCR, the TCRdb table keeps only in-frame clones and is missing some. The sample lists roughly 200,000 clones; roughly 84% were seen once. Sequenced material: peripheral blood. The receptor's source is a person between 65 and 79 years old with COVID-19, enrolled during active disease.

The CDR3 nucleotides are TGCGCCAGCAGCCAAGAGCCGTCGGGGGGACGGGGCTATGGCTACACCTTC. Translation gives CASSQEPSGGRGYGYTF. The gene calls are TRBV4-3 and TRBJ1-2, with D perhaps matching TRBD1 (5 bases). The CDR3 contains 17 residues. Germline-derived CDR1 and CDR2 are LGHNA and YSLEER. V dropped 0 bases and J dropped 4 bases, with 18 bases sitting between them.